This TCR beta chain is from a study of Graves' ophthalmopathy and Graves' hyperthyroidism. Study-level background: At the time of initial diagnosis and before any treatment, peripheral blood was collected.

Note on this clonotype: Its target is unknown.

Broader study findings: The model predicted ophthalmopathy progression with 60% to 71% sensitivity and around 72% specificity. Discrimination between ophthalmopathy and stable hyperthyroidism by a 13-signature model showed about 86% sensitivity and about 80% specificity. Blood repertoires reportedly contained most expanded thyroid clonotypes above 0.001 frequency.

Researchers took RNA transcripts and amplified TCR beta CDR3 regions from them. Following a first-round RT-PCR that used HTBI primers, a second-round multiplex PCR was carried out. TCRdb itself ran the multiplex PCR reads through MiXCR, one entry per CDR3 protein. The table lists under 60,000 distinct CDR3 sequences, under 55% of them singletons. The CDR3 has 12 amino acids. Germline loops: CDR1 SGHVT, CDR2 SQSDAQ. Trimming removed 6 bases at V and 5 bases at J, with 10 bases between. Sequencing was done on a sample of peripheral blood. The chain combines TRBV7-4 with TRBJ2-5; possible D gene TRBD2, 6 bases. The sequence derives from an adult woman with Graves' ophthalmopathy. The CDR3: CASRDSGETQYF. CDR3 nucleotide sequence: TGTGCCAGCAGAGACAGCGGGGAGACCCAGTACTTC.